Shown below are 13 T cell receptor beta chains from a single sample sequenced in a study of blood T cell repertoires in COVID-19. Some clones are missing from TCRdb's copy, which holds only in-frame ones; the method was immunoSEQ multiplex PCR. The table records about 280,000 clones, 75% to 90% of them present only once. The sequenced material came from peripheral blood. The receptors derive from a woman aged 25-40 years who had recovered from COVID-19.

This chain links TRBV11-2 with TRBJ1-5; 9 bases line up with TRBD1. There are 15 residues in the CDR3. Germline CDR1 SGHAT, CDR2 FQNNGV. V trimming: 4 bases; J trimming: 6 bases; junction bases outside the gene matches: 7. The CDR3 is CASSSTGTGPQPQHF. The DNA of the CDR3 is TGTGCCAGCAGCTCAACCGGGACAGGGCCTCAGCCCCAGCATTTT.

The chain uses TRBV6-5 and TRBJ2-2, with 9 positions matching TRBD1. The junction had 0 bases not matched to a gene; V was cut back by 6 bases and J by 1 base. The CDR3 length is 14 residues. CDR1 and CDR2 (germline): MNHEY, SVGAGI. CDR3 loop: CASRDRGNTGELFF. Written as DNA, the CDR3 is TGTGCCAGCAGGGACAGGGGGAACACCGGGGAGCTGTTTTTT.

The V gene is TRBV10-1, the J gene TRBJ1-6; the D is unclear. This CDR3 region has 12 residues. V shed 9 bases and J shed 4 bases, with 7 bases lying between them. CDR1 is WNHNN, CDR2 SYGVQD, per germline (reference sequence). For the CDR3, the DNA is TGCGCCAGGTGGGAGTATAATTCACCCCTCCACTTT. It encodes CARWEYNSPLHF.

This chain joins TRBV29-1 and TRBJ2-3; 9 nucleotides line up with TRBD1. The CDR3 length is 15 residues. The germline V gene has CDR1 SQVTM and CDR2 ANQGSEA. V was pared by 2 bases and J by 6 bases, with 9 bases of the junction left unmatched. The CDR3 DNA is TGCAGCGTTGAACAACAGGGGGCAGGTCGGGATACGCAGTATTTT. Translating gives CSVEQQGAGRDTQYF.

CDR3 sequence reads: CASSGDNEYYGYTF. The CDR3 DNA follows: TGTGCCAGCAGTGGGGACAACGAGTACTATGGCTACACCTTC. The chain combines TRBV25-1 with TRBJ1-2; D is possibly TRBD1 (6 bases). Deletions cut 4 bases from V and 3 bases from J, with 12 bases between. The CDR3 runs 14 residues. Germline V gives CDR1 MGHDK, CDR2 SYGVNS.

The count of this clone is one. The V gene is TRBV6-5, the J gene TRBJ2-7; 7 bases map to TRBD2. The ends lost 0 bases at V and 2 bases at J; junction bases unmatched: 4. The CDR3 has 15 amino acids. Per germline, CDR1 MNHEY and CDR2 SVGAGI. CDR3 loop: CASSYSIAGAYEQYF. CDR3 bases: TGTGCCAGCAGTTACTCTATCGCGGGAGCCTACGAGCAGTACTTC.

The chain combines TRBV5-1 with TRBJ1-1, with 8 bases aligning to TRBD1. The CDR3 consists of 14 residues. Germline V gene data show CDR1 as SGHRS and CDR2 as YFSETQ. V lost 3 bases and J lost 5; bases outside the gene matches: 6. CDR3: CASSSGQAKTEAFF. The CDR3 DNA reads as TGCGCCAGCAGCTCGGGACAGGCAAAAACTGAAGCTTTCTTT. The full variable domain, in which reference TRBV5-1 and TRBJ1-1 provide the parts outside the CDR3, is KAGVTQTPRYLIKTRGQQVTLSCSPISGHRSVSWYQQTPGQGLQFLFEYFSETQRNKGNFPGRFSGRQFSNSRSEMNVSTLELGDSALYLCASSSGQAKTEAFFGQGTRLTVV.

This clone has more than one count but fewer than ten. The chain is built from TRBV7-3 and TRBJ1-3; 7 bases are shared with TRBD1. The CDR3 has 14 amino acids. Germline CDR1 SGHTA, CDR2 FQGTGA. V was clipped by 2 bases and J by 2 bases; unmatched bases: 0. The CDR3 sequence is CASSLQGAGNTIYF. In DNA form, the CDR3 reads TGTGCCAGCAGCTTACAGGGGGCTGGAAACACCATATATTTT.

CDR3 DNA sequence: TGTGCCAGCAGCCGGGTCGGACAGAGAAGCTCCTACGAGCAGTACTTC. It translates to CASSRVGQRSSYEQYF. This rearrangement joins TRBV11-2 to TRBJ2-7; a weak D match, TRBD1 (6 bases). Trimming took off 5 bases at V and 0 bases at J, with 17 bases between the two ends. From germline, CDR1 is SGHAT and CDR2 FQNNGV. This CDR3 has 16 amino acids. The whole variable domain, filled in from reference TRBV11-2 and TRBJ2-7, reads EAGVAQSPRYKIIEKRQSVAFWCNPISGHATLYWYQQILGQGPKLLIQFQNNGVVDDSQLPKDRFSAERLKGVDSTLKIQPAKLEDSAVYLCASSRVGQRSSYEQYFGPGTRLTVT.

In DNA form, the CDR3 reads TGTGCCAGCAGCCAACCGGGACTAGCGGGAGTAGAAACCGGGGAGCTGTTTTTT. It specifies CASSQPGLAGVETGELFF. This chain joins TRBV21-1 and TRBJ2-2; the table's D call, TRBD2, was not checked against the DNA. TRBV21-1 is an annotated pseudogene. The CDR3 is 18 residues long.

This sequence joins TRBV25-1 and TRBJ2-7; tentatively, D is TRBD2 (5 bases). The CDR3 loop spans 13 amino acids. The V gene lost 5 bases and the J gene lost 2 bases, with 10 bases spanning the gap. Germline V gene sequence: CDR1 MGHDK, CDR2 SYGVNS. The CDR3 nucleotides read TGTGCCAGCAGTCGGAGAGGGACCTACGAGCAGTACTTC. Amino acids: CASSRRGTYEQYF.

This clone was seen more than once but under ten times. CDR3 coding DNA: TGTGCCAGCAGCCGACAGGGGATGGGGAATCAGCCCCAGCATTTT. It specifies CASSRQGMGNQPQHF. V gene TRBV5-8 combines with J gene TRBJ1-5; 8 nucleotides line up with TRBD1. CDR1 is SGHTS and CDR2 is YDEGEE in the germline V gene. V shed 4 bases, J shed 4 bases, and the junction held 7 bases outside the gene matches. The CDR3 has 15 residues.

The chain employs TRBV18 and TRBJ2-4; tentatively, D is TRBD2 (5 bases). The V end was cut by 1 base, the J end by 0 bases, with 16 bases between. The CDR3 is 18 amino acids. Germline lookup yields CDR1 KGHSH and CDR2 LQKENI. DNA of the CDR3: TGTGCCAGCTCACCACTGTGGAGCGGTTCTGTAGCCAAAAACATTCAGTACTTC. Translated: CASSPLWSGSVAKNIQYF.